The rows below give T cell receptor beta chains drawn from one sample of a study of siplizumab effects on memory and regulatory T cells. Sequencing used immunoSEQ multiplex PCR; TCRdb keeps in-frame clones, though not all of them. The profile covers fewer than 120,000 clones, with roughly 92% appearing a single time and 1.3% taken by the ten largest. Input material: CD4+ T cells sorted from blood. The receptors derive from a human donor in good health. The conserved cysteine and the conserved F or W are not part of the CDR3 here. A clone size is listed for some rows: how often the clone was seen (once, few, many), or a class if it is expanded.

clone_size v_call cdr3_aa
. TRBV6-5 ASSYSATGGAF
few TRBV19 ASSVEGSGANVLT
. TRBV28 ASSLGQQGRGNTIY
. TRBV2 ASTRETNEQY
. TRBV6-7 ASSYLRGLNTEAF
. TRBV29-1 SADGGGKGYT
. TRBV10-2 ASSEGGREDEQF
few TRBV6-1 VSNQPQH
. TRBV18 ASSPETPGPSGYT
. TRBV6-6 ASSRSNEKLF
once TRBV7-9 ASSHRSPDTQY
. TRBV18 ASSPGGLETQY
. TRBV5-6 ASSLRTITQYEQY
once TRBV11-3 ASSFSTDRQETQY
. TRBV9 ASSAWGGFNEQF
. TRBV9 ASSVVLAGATDTQY
. TRBV11-2 ASSLGTGRGYGYT
. TRBV18 ASSPPVGGFYNEQF
. TRBV19 ASPNHRDRDQETQY
. TRBV5-6 ASSPVGGNSYEQY
. TRBV6-1 ASSDRKRGSGTDTQY
. TRBV7-9 ASSYDRGLDEQF
. TRBV2 ASSATRDFQETQY
. TRBV5-4 ASSPGRGVGSNEKLF
. TRBV7-9 ASSPKGVRVPEKLF
. TRBV5-4 ASSLGGRGYYEQY
. TRBV5-1 ASSLMAKLEDSGNTIY
. TRBV5-1 ASSLSPSGLNTGELF
. TRBV4-1 ASSPRDNPYEQY
. TRBV20-1 SAGTIYEQY
. TRBV15 ATSWGASGNTIY
. TRBV2 ASERSGQARETQY
. TRBV18 ASSPGLAEETQY
. TRBV19 ASSNPGQGRRETQY
. TRBV18 ASSPLAGEEGRWH
. TRBV5-1 ASSLDGGGASFSYEQY
. TRBV11-1 ASSIQGADTEAF
. TRBV15 ATSREAGTDTQY
. TRBV2 ASSEPGVTNTGELF
. TRBV18 ASSPDNDYGYT
. TRBV11-3 ASSLRAGETDTQY
. TRBV5-1 ASSLRGEGAKNIQY
. TRBV5-1 ASSLVLGRSYNEQF
. TRBV5-1 ASSDFREGNYGYT
. TRBV7-2 ASTEGVMGENIQY
. TRBV18 ASSPPSKAYNEQF
. TRBV5-1 ASSETASTGELF
. TRBV7-9 ASTPRQLAGGPNEQF
. TRBV5-6 ASSLVGWETQY
. TRBV5-7 ASSLSRGRNTGELF
few TRBV7-9 ASSLGGSYGYT
. TRBV9 ASSPEGTQETQY
. TRBV7-9 ASSLGTNIQY
. TRBV25-1 ASRTGGSGANVLT
few TRBV7-2 ASSLGRSSYEQY
. TRBV20-1 SGGSGRTF
. TRBV15 ATRTGTYNSPLH
. TRBV7-6 ASSLVMGLAGPLVTDTQY